These T cell receptor beta chains were read from a single sample in a study of shared clonotypes between healthy human individuals. Assay: immunoSEQ multiplex PCR; the TCRdb copy retains only in-frame clones and omits some. Among approximately 500,000 clones listed, over 60% were seen once. Sample: PBMCs. The receptors stem from a woman between 35 and 50 years old in good health. Some clones in this sample may be carry-over from other donors' samples. Both conserved end residues are part of each CDR3. Each record gives: V gene, clone size, J gene, D gene, CDR3 protein, CDR3 DNA. D genes are given only for firm matches. Part of the rows lack a size; the others show once, few, many or a class for expanded clones.

>TRBV6-5|NA|TRBJ2-7|NA
CASSYGRGTYEQYF
TGTGCCAGCAGTTACGGTCGGGGAACCTACGAGCAGTACTTC
>TRBV28|NA|TRBJ2-7|TRBD2
CASTWTSGRALHF
TGTGCCAGCACCTGGACTAGCGGGAGGGCCTTACACTTC
>TRBV27|NA|TRBJ2-7|NA
CASSFERDSEQYF
TGTGCCAGCAGTTTCGAGCGGGACAGCGAGCAGTACTTC
>TRBV6-5|NA|TRBJ1-1|NA
CASSQYRNTEAFF
TGTGCCAGCAGTCAATACAGGAACACTGAAGCTTTCTTT
>TRBV5-1|NA|TRBJ2-5|TRBD1
CASNKTPGTVETQYF
TGCGCCAGCAACAAAACCCCCGGGACAGTGGAGACCCAGTACTTC
>TRBV9|NA|TRBJ2-1|NA
CASSVGVGPENTMEQFF
TGTGCCAGCAGCGTAGGGGTCGGCCCGGAGAATACAATGGAGCAGTTCTTC
>TRBV2|NA|TRBJ2-3|TRBD2
CASSPREGGGLAGLKAGTDTQYF
TGTGCCAGCAGTCCGAGGGAGGGGGGTGGACTAGCGGGACTGAAAGCGGGCACAGATACGCAGTATTTT
>TRBV5-1|NA|TRBJ1-3|NA
CASSLATSGNTIYF
TGCGCCAGCAGCTTGGCCACCTCTGGAAACACCATATATTTT
>TRBV25-1|NA|TRBJ2-3|TRBD2
CASSTGLGDFTDTQYF
TGTGCCAGCAGTACAGGACTAGGAGACTTCACAGATACGCAGTATTTT
>TRBV19|NA|TRBJ2-3|NA
CASSPGGTPADTQYF
TGTGCCAGTAGTCCAGGGGGGACGCCAGCAGATACGCAGTATTTT
>TRBV6-6|NA|TRBJ1-4|NA
CASSKSGTRNEKLFF
TGTGCCAGCAGCAAATCCGGGACAAGAAATGAAAAACTGTTTTTT
>TRBV18|NA|TRBJ2-1|TRBD2
CASSPGRPRAGGPNEQFF
TGTGCCAGCTCACCAGGCCGGCCTAGAGCGGGAGGACCCAATGAGCAGTTCTTC
>TRBV28|NA|TRBJ1-5|TRBD1
CASNNRGPSNQPQHF
TGTGCCAGCAATAACAGGGGGCCTAGCAATCAGCCCCAGCATTTT
>TRBV28|NA|TRBJ1-5|NA
CASSGAGYSNQPQHF
TGTGCCAGCAGTGGGGCCGGCTATAGCAATCAGCCCCAGCATTTT
>TRBV28|NA|TRBJ2-2|NA
CAQPLPEDWAGHLGTGELFF
TGTGCCCAGCCCTTGCCCGAAGATTGGGCGGGACATCTGGGAACCGGGGAGCTGTTTTTT
>TRBV7-9|NA|TRBJ2-7|NA
CASSGWATYEQYF
TGTGCCAGCAGCGGGTGGGCTACCTACGAGCAGTACTTC
>TRBV11-3|NA|TRBJ2-2|NA
CASSLGGPNTGELFF
TGTGCCAGCAGCTTAGGCGGACCAAACACCGGGGAGCTGTTTTTT
>TRBV30|NA|TRBJ2-7|TRBD1
CAWTNKQGSSYEQYF
TGTGCCTGGACCAATAAACAGGGGTCCTCCTACGAGCAGTACTTC
>TRBV28|NA|TRBJ2-7|NA
CASSLASSSYEQYF
TGTGCCAGCAGTTTGGCATCATCCTCCTACGAGCAGTACTTC
>TRBV29-1|NA|TRBJ2-3|NA
CSVEGFQASSTDTQYF
TGCAGCGTTGAAGGATTCCAGGCCTCTAGCACAGATACGCAGTATTTT
>TRBV19|NA|TRBJ2-3|NA
CASSIGGTDTQYF
TGTGCCAGTAGTATTGGAGGGACAGATACGCAGTATTTT
>TRBV28|NA|TRBJ2-7|NA
CASSSQEPNEQYF
TGTGCCAGCAGTTCACAGGAGCCCAACGAGCAGTACTTC
>TRBV18|once|TRBJ2-3|TRBD2
CASSPGTSTFTDTQYF
TGTGCCAGCTCACCTGGGACTAGCACCTTCACAGATACGCAGTATTTT
>TRBV6-5|once|TRBJ2-7|NA
CASSQTGEQYF
TGTGCCAGCAGTCAAACGGGGGAGCAGTACTTC
>TRBV5-1|NA|TRBJ1-1|NA
CASSLDLGHTEAFF
TGCGCCAGCAGCTTGGATCTGGGCCACACTGAAGCTTTCTTT
>TRBV5-4|NA|TRBJ1-1|NA
CASSLSTENTEAFF
TGTGCCAGCAGCTTGTCAACAGAAAACACTGAAGCTTTCTTT
>TRBV10-2|NA|TRBJ2-6|NA
CASSVGANVLTF
TGCGCCAGCAGTGTCGGGGCCAACGTCCTGACTTTC
>TRBV18|NA|TRBJ2-7|NA
CASSPTGSYEQYF
TGTGCCAGCTCACCAACGGGCAGTTACGAGCAGTACTTC
>TRBV19|few|TRBJ2-3|NA
CASSTTGLDTQYF
TGTGCCAGTAGTACCACAGGGTTAGATACGCAGTATTTT
>TRBV7-9|NA|TRBJ2-3|NA
CAIPSSTDTQYF
TGTGCCATCCCGTCTAGCACAGATACGCAGTATTTT
>TRBV9|once|TRBJ2-7|NA
CASGARVDEQYF
TGTGCCTCCGGGGCTCGGGTCGACGAGCAGTACTTC
>TRBV18|NA|TRBJ2-7|NA
CASSPPSSREQYF
TGTGCCAGCTCACCACCGTCCAGCCGCGAGCAGTACTTC
>TRBV9|NA|TRBJ2-5|TRBD1
CASSVQGEETQYF
TGTGCCAGCAGCGTCCAGGGGGAAGAGACCCAGTACTTC
>TRBV2|NA|TRBJ2-7|NA
CASSPLGPWDEQYF
TGTGCCAGCAGTCCGCTGGGCCCCTGGGACGAGCAGTACTTC
>TRBV28|NA|TRBJ1-5|NA
CASSSDSSLHF
TGTGCCAGCAGTAGCGACAGCTCTCTGCATTTT
>TRBV25-1|NA|TRBJ2-7|NA
CASSPPGGGPNPEQYF
TGTGCCAGCAGTCCCCCTGGGGGCGGCCCAAACCCCGAGCAGTACTTC
>TRBV7-3|NA|TRBJ1-1|TRBD1
CASSRTGQNTEAFF
TGTGCCAGCAGCCGGACAGGCCAGAACACTGAAGCTTTCTTT
>TRBV4-3|NA|TRBJ2-1|TRBD2
CASSQDLGLASNEQFF
TGCGCCAGCAGCCAAGATCTGGGACTAGCGTCAAATGAGCAGTTCTTC
>TRBV19|NA|TRBJ2-5|TRBD2
CASSGGTSGRGETQYF
TGTGCCAGTAGTGGCGGGACTAGCGGGAGAGGGGAGACCCAGTACTTC
>TRBV2|NA|TRBJ2-6|NA
CASRISDSGANVLTF
TGTGCCAGCAGGATTTCTGACTCTGGGGCCAACGTCCTGACTTTC
>TRBV29-1|NA|TRBJ1-1|NA
CSVEVTNTEAFF
TGCAGCGTGGAAGTCACGAACACTGAAGCTTTCTTT
>TRBV5-1|NA|TRBJ1-4|NA
CASSSGVGEKLFF
TGCGCCAGCAGCTCAGGGGTGGGTGAAAAACTGTTTTTT
>TRBV29-1|NA|TRBJ2-6|TRBD2
CSVKRGGSGANVLTF
TGCAGCGTCAAGCGGGGGGGATCTGGGGCCAACGTCCTGACTTTC
>TRBV29-1|NA|TRBJ2-7|TRBD2
CSVAPGLAGSYEQYF
TGCAGCGTAGCCCCGGGACTAGCGGGGTCCTACGAGCAGTACTTC
>TRBV9|once|TRBJ2-1|TRBD2
CASSVVSGSGNEQFF
TGTGCCAGCAGCGTAGTGAGCGGGAGCGGGAATGAGCAGTTCTTC
>TRBV30|NA|TRBJ1-2|NA
CAWSVRGGLGYTF
TGTGCCTGGAGTGTACGTGGGGGGCTAGGCTACACCTTC
>TRBV11-3|NA|TRBJ2-3|NA
CASSSTGSVTDTQYF
TGTGCCAGCAGCTCTACAGGGTCTGTCACAGATACGCAGTATTTT
>TRBV25-1|NA|TRBJ2-1|NA
CASSEDYYNEQFF
TGTGCCAGCAGTGAAGACTATTACAATGAGCAGTTCTTC
>TRBV9|few|TRBJ2-3|NA
CASSVARLISPSTDTQYF
TGTGCCAGCAGCGTAGCACGGCTCATCTCCCCTAGCACAGATACGCAGTATTTT
>TRBV30|NA|TRBJ2-5|NA
CAWGREEFQETQYF
TGTGCCTGGGGTAGGGAGGAGTTCCAAGAGACCCAGTACTTC
>TRBV5-4|NA|TRBJ2-1|TRBD2
CASSLSLAGNEQFF
TGTGCCAGCAGCTTGAGTCTAGCGGGAAATGAGCAGTTCTTC
>TRBV30|many|TRBJ2-7|NA
CAWSVSFESEQYF
TGTGCCTGGAGTGTGTCCTTCGAAAGCGAGCAGTACTTC
>TRBV7-3|once|TRBJ2-5|NA
CASSFTGPGETQYF
TGTGCCAGCAGCTTTACAGGTCCCGGGGAGACCCAGTACTTC
>TRBV28|NA|TRBJ2-1|TRBD2
CASMAGDPHNEQFF
TGTGCCAGCATGGCGGGAGATCCCCACAATGAGCAGTTCTTC
>TRBV5-1|few|TRBJ2-7|TRBD1
CASSLAGTGDLSF
TGCGCCAGCAGCTTGGCCGGGACAGGAGACCTGTCTTTC